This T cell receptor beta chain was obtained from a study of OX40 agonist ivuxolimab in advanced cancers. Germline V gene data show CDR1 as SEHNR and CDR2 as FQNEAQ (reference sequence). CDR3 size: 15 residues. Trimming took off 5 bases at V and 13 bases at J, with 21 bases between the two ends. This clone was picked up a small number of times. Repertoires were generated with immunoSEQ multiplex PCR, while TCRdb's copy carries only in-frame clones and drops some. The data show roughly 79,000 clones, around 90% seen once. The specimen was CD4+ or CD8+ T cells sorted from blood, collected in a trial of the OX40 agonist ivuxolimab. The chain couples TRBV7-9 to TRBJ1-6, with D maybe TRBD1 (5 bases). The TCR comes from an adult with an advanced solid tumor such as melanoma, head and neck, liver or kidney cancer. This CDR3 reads CASSSRDGVLGPLHF. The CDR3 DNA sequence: TGTGCCAGCAGCAGTCGGGACGGCGTTTTAGGTCCCCTCCACTTT.